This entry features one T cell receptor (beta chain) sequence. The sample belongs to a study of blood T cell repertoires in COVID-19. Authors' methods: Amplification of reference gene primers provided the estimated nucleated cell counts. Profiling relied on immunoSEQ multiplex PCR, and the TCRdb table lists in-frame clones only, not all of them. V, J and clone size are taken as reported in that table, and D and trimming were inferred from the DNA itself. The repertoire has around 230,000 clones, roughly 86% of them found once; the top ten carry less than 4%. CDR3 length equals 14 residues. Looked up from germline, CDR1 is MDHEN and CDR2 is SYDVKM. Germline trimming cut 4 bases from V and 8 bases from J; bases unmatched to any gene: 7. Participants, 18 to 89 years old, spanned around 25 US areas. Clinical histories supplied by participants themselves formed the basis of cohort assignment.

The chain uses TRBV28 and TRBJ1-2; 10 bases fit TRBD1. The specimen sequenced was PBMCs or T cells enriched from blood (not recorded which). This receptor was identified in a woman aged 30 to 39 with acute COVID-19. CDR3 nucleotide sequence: TGTGCCAGCAGTTCACGGGACAGGGGTAGAGGCTACACCTTC. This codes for CASSSRDRGRGYTF.